The source of this T cell receptor beta chain is a study of blood T cell repertoires in COVID-19. Study-wide background: Acute and convalescent COVID-19 samples came from the United States, Italy and Spain. In each case, the material was cDNA or gDNA derived from T cells, B-cell-depleted T cells, or PBMCs.

This clone was detected a few times. The CDR3 loop spans 16 amino acids. Germline CDR1 and CDR2: MNHNS and SASEGT. V lost 4 bases to trimming and J lost 1 base; unmatched junction nucleotides: 7. As originally analysed: Estimation of nucleated cell counts relied on the amplification of reference gene primers. Assay used: immunoSEQ multiplex PCR; TCRdb lists only in-frame clones, some missing. V and J calls and clone size are those listed in that table; D and trimming were worked out from the DNA. The table has over 70,000 clones, 75% to 80% seen once. The TCR was taken from a man aged 65-85 years with COVID-19, enrolled during active disease. Input material: peripheral blood. The V and J genes are TRBV6-1 and TRBJ2-7; 10 bases align to TRBD2. CDR3 sequence reads: CASSGSGRRSSYEQYF. CDR3 coding DNA: TGTGCCAGCAGTGGTAGCGGGAGGAGGTCATCCTACGAGCAGTACTTC.